This paragraph reports one TCR beta chain. Authors' data handling: From reference gene primer amplification, estimates of nucleated cell counts were derived. The method was immunoSEQ multiplex PCR; TCRdb's version includes in-frame clones alone and lacks a portion of them. For V, J and clone size, that table is used; D and trimming come from the DNA. The repertoire holds over 300,000 clones, with around 89% as singletons. The record originates from a study of blood T cell repertoires in COVID-19. Study-level information: Acute and convalescent COVID-19 specimens originated in the United States, Italy and Spain. Nucleic acid was either cDNA or gDNA, and it came from T cells, B-cell-depleted T cells, or PBMCs.

The CDR3 is 13 amino acids. In germline, CDR1 is MNHEY, CDR2 SMNVEV (reference sequence). The V gene end was trimmed by 4 bases and the J gene end by 10 bases; junction bases not matched to a gene: 7. The sequencing sample was made of peripheral blood. The chain combines TRBV27 with TRBJ2-7; 10 nucleotides align to TRBD1. This clonotype was obtained from a man younger than 30 with active or convalescent COVID-19. CDR3 sequence reads: CASSSIGQGVQYF. CDR3 DNA sequence: TGTGCCAGCAGTTCCATTGGACAGGGGGTACAGTACTTC.